This T cell receptor beta chain is from a study of blood T cells in healthy people across ages. The trim removed 3 bases at V and 4 bases at J, leaving 7 bases unmatched. Germline CDR1 and CDR2: SNHLY and FYNNEI. The CDR3 has 16 amino acids. For the second PCR, which ran for roughly 7 to 11 cycles, a sample-barcoded 5' primer and a J-beta primer mix were used. MiXCR was run by TCRdb on the 5' RACE reads, yielding one entry per CDR3 protein. This sample has about 1.4 million distinct CDR3 sequences, with approximately 59% found just once. This clonotype has just one count. Each of the donors had approximately 10 milliliters of peripheral blood drawn into EDTA-treated Vacutainer tubes. Per-sample yields of isolated PBMCs were at least 6.5 million.

The V call is TRBV2, the J call TRBJ2-1; TRBD2 agrees at 9 bases. This TCR was recovered from a man between 18 and 35 years old in good health. Sequencing was performed on blood. This CDR3 reads CASSDRLAGLYNEQFF. For the CDR3, the DNA is TGTGCCAGCAGTGATAGGCTAGCGGGGTTGTACAATGAGCAGTTCTTC.